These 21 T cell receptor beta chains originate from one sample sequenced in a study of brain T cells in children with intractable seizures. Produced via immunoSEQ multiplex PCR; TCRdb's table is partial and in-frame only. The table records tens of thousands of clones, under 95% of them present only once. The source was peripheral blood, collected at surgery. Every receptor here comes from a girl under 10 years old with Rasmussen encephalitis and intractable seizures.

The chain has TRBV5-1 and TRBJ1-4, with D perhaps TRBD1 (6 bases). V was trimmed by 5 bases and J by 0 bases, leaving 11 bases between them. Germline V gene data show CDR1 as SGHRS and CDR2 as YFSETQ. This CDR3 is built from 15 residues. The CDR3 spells CASSYRQATNEKLFF. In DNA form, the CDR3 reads TGCGCCAGCAGTTACAGACAGGCAACTAATGAAAAACTGTTTTTT.

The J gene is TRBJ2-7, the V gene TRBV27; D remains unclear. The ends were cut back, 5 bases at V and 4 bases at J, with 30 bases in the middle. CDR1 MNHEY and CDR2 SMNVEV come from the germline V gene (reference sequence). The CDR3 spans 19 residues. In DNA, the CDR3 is TGTGCCAGCAGTCCCCAGAGACCCCGCGGCATGGAGTTAGGTTACGAGCAGTACTTC. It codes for CASSPQRPRGMELGYEQYF.

The CDR3, as DNA: TGTGCCATCAGCCCACAGGGCGGTAACGAGCAGTACTTC. This encodes CAISPQGGNEQYF. The chain couples TRBV10-3 to TRBJ2-7; perhaps TRBD1 as D (6 bases). Trimming removed 6 bases from V and 5 bases from J, with 14 bases in between. The CDR3 covers 13 residues. Germline V gives CDR1 ENHRY, CDR2 SYGVKD.

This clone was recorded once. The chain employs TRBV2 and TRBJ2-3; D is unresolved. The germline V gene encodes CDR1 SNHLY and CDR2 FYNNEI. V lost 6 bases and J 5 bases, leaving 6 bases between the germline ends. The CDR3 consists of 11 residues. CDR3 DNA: TGTGCCAGCAGCTTAGAAGATACGCAGTATTTT. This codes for CASSLEDTQYF.

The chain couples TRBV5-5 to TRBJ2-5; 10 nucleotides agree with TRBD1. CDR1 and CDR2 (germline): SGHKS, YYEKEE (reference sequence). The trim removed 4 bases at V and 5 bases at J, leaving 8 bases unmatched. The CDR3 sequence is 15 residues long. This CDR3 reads CASSALTGGFETQYF. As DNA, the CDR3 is TGTGCCAGCAGCGCCTTGACAGGGGGCTTCGAGACCCAGTACTTC.

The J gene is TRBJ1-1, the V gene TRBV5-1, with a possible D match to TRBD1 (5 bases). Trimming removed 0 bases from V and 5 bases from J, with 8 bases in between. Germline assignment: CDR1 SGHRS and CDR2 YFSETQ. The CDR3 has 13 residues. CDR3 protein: CASSLEGWTEAFF. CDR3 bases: TGCGCCAGCAGCTTGGAGGGGTGGACTGAAGCTTTCTTT. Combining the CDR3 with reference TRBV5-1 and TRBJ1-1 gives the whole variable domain KAGVTQTPRYLIKTRGQQVTLSCSPISGHRSVSWYQQTPGQGLQFLFEYFSETQRNKGNFPGRFSGRQFSNSRSEMNVSTLELGDSALYLCASSLEGWTEAFFGQGTRLTVV.

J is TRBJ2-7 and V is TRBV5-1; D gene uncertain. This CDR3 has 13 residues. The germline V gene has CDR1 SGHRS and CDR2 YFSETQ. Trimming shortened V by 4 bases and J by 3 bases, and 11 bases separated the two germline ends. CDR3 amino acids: CASSPDWDYEQYF. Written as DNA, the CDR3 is TGCGCCAGCAGCCCCGACTGGGACTACGAGCAGTACTTC.

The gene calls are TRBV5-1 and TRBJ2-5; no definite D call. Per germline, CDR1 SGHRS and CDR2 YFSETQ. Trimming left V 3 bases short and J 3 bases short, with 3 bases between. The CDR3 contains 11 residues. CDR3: CASSSKETQYF. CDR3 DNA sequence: TGCGCCAGCAGCTCTAAAGAGACCCAGTACTTC.

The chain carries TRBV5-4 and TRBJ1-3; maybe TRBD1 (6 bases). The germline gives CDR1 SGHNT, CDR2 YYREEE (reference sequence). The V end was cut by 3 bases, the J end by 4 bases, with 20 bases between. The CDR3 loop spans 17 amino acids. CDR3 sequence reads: CASSSGRTRGAGNTIYF. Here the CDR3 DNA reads TGTGCCAGCAGCTCAGGGAGAACCAGGGGCGCAGGAAACACCATATATTTT. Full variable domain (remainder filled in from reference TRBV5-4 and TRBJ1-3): ETGVTQSPTHLIKTRGQQVTLRCSSQSGHNTVSWYQQALGQGPQFIFQYYREEENGRGNFPPRFSGLQFPNYSSELNVNALELDDSALYLCASSSGRTRGAGNTIYFGEGSWLTVV.

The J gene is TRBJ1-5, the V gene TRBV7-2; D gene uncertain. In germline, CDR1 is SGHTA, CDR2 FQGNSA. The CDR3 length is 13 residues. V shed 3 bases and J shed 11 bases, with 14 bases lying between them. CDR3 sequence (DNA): TGTGCCAGCAGCTTCGGTTCAAACTTAGCCCAGCATTTT. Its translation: CASSFGSNLAQHF.

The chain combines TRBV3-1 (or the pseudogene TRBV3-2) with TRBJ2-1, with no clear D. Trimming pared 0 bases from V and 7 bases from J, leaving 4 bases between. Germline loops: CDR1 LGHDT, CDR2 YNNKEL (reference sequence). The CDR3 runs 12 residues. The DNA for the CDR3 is TGTGCCAGCAGCCAAGAAGGTAATGAGCAGTTCTTC. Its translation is CASSQEGNEQFF.

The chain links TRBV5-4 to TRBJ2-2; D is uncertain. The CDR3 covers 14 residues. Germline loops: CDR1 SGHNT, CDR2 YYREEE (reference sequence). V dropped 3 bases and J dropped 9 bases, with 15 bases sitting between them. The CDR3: CASSSRRDMRELFF. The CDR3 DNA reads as TGTGCCAGCAGCTCCCGTCGCGACATGAGGGAGCTGTTTTTT.

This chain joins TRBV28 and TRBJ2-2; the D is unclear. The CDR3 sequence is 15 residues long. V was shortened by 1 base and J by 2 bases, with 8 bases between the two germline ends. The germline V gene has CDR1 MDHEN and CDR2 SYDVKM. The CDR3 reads CASSLSLPNTGELFF. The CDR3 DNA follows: TGTGCCAGCAGTTTATCTCTTCCTAACACCGGGGAGCTGTTTTTT.

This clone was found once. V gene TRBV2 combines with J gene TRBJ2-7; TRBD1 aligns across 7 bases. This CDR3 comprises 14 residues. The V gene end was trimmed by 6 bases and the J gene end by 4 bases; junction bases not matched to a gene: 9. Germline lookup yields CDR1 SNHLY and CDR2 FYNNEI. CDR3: CASSTTGSIYEQYF. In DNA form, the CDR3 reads TGTGCCAGCAGCACGACAGGGAGCATATACGAGCAGTACTTC.

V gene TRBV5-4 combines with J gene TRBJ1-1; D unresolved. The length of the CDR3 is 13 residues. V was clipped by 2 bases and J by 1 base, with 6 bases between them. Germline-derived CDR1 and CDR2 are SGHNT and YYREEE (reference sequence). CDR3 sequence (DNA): TGTGCCAGCAGCTTAGAGGGGAACACTGAAGCTTTCTTT. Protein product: CASSLEGNTEAFF.

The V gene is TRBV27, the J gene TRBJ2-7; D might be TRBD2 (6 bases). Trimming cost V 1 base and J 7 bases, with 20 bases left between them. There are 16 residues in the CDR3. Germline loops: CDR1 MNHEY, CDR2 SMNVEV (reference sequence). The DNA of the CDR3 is TGTGCCAGCAGTTTATGGCCACCTGGGGGGAGCGGAGAGCAGTACTTC. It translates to CASSLWPPGGSGEQYF.

The CDR3 is CSVGQGHYNEQFF. The CDR3 DNA reads TGCAGCGTAGGACAGGGACATTACAATGAGCAGTTCTTC. The V and J genes are TRBV29-1 and TRBJ2-1; 8 nucleotides align to TRBD1. Trimming cost V 6 bases and J 4 bases; bases outside gene matches: 5. Germline lookup yields CDR1 SQVTM and CDR2 ANQGSEA. The CDR3 totals 13 residues.

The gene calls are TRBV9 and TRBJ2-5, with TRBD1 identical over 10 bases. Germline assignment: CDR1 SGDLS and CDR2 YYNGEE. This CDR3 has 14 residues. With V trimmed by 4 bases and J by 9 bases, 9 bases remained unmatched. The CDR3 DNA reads TGTGCCAGCAGCCGGACAGGGGGGCCGAGGGCCCAGTACTTC. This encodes CASSRTGGPRAQYF.

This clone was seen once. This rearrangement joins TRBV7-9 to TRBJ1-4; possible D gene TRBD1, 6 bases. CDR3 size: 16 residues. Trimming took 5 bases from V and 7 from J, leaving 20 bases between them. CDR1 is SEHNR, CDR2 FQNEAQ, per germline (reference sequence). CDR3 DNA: TGTGCCAGCAGCCCCGGAGGAAGGGGGTTGGGTGAAAAACTGTTTTTT. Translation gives CASSPGGRGLGEKLFF.

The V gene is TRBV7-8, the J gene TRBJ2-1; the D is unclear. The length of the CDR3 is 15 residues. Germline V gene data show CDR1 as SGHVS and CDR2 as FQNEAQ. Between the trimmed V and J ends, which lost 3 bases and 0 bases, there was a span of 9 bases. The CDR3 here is CASSLSGSSYNEQFF. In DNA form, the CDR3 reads TGTGCCAGCAGCTTGTCCGGTAGCTCCTACAATGAGCAGTTCTTC.

CDR3 in amino acids: CASSVIVEGTEAFF. Here the CDR3 DNA reads TGTGCCAGCAGTGTAATAGTAGAGGGAACTGAAGCTTTCTTT. The gene calls are TRBV2 and TRBJ1-1; D remains ambiguous. This CDR3 spans 14 amino acids. The V end lost 4 bases, the J end lost 5 bases, and 14 bases lay between the germline ends. Germline V lookup: CDR1 SNHLY, CDR2 FYNNEI. Full variable domain (remainder filled in from reference TRBV2 and TRBJ1-1): EPEVTQTPSHQVTQMGQEVILRCVPISNHLYFYWYRQILGQKVEFLVSFYNNEISEKSEIFDDQFSVERPDGSNFTLKIRSTKLEDSAMYFCASSVIVEGTEAFFGQGTRLTVV.